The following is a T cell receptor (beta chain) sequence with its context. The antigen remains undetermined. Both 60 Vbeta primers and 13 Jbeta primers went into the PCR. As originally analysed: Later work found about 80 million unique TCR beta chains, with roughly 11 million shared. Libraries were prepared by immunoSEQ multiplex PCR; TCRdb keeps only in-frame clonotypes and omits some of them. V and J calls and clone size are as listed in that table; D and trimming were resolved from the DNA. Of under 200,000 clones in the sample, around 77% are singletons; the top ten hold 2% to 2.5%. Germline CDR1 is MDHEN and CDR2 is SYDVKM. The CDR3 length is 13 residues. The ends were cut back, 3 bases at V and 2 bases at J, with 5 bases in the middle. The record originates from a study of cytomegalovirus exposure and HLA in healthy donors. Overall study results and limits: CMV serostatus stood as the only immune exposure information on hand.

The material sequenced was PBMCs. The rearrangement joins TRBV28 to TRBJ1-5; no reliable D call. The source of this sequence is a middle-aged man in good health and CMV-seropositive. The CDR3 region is CASSLAGNQPQHF. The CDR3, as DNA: TGTGCCAGCAGTTTGGCCGGCAATCAGCCCCAGCATTTT.